This passage covers 12 T cell receptor beta chains from one sample sequenced in a study of CD8+ T cells in alopecia areata. cDNA serving as the sequencing template came from extracted, reverse transcribed RNA. Here immunoSEQ multiplex PCR was the method, and the copy in TCRdb shows in-frame clones only, minus some. Among around 140,000 clones, roughly 64% were seen once, and the ten largest hold about 6.8%. The specimen comprised CD4+ T cells sorted from blood, sampled at week 0. These receptors came from a human donor with alopecia areata.

This clone was detected only once. The gene calls are TRBV5-1 and TRBJ1-2; D is unresolved. The CDR3 spans 13 residues. In germline, CDR1 is SGHRS, CDR2 YFSETQ. V shed 0 bases and J shed 7 bases, with 10 bases lying between them. In DNA form, the CDR3 reads TGCGCCAGCAGCTTGGACGTCGGGTCTGGCTACACCTTC. Its translation is CASSLDVGSGYTF.

The V and J genes are TRBV15 and TRBJ1-2; D is possibly TRBD1 (6 bases). Trimming shortened V by 3 bases and J by 3 bases, and 11 bases separated the two germline ends. CDR3 length: 14 residues. Per the germline V gene, CDR1 is LNHNV and CDR2 is YYDKDF (reference sequence). As DNA, the CDR3 is TGTGCCACCAGCAGTGGGACATCGGACTATGGCTACACCTTC. Translating gives CATSSGTSDYGYTF.

Worth noting for this clone: Other nucleotide sequences from this sample produce the same CDR3. The chain is built from TRBV2 and TRBJ1-1; D remains ambiguous. Trimming cost V 6 bases and J 2 bases, with 4 bases left between them. Germline V gives CDR1 SNHLY, CDR2 FYNNEI. The CDR3 contains 11 residues. The CDR3 sequence: CASRGNTEAFF. The CDR3 DNA is TGTGCCAGCAGGGGAAACACTGAAGCTTTCTTT.

The chain carries TRBV6-5 and TRBJ1-4; maybe TRBD1 (5 bases). Germline loops: CDR1 MNHEY, CDR2 SVGAGI. V shed 4 bases and J shed 0 bases, with 9 bases lying between them. The CDR3 covers 15 residues. Written as DNA, the CDR3 is TGTGCCAGCAGTTTCGGACACACAACTAATGAAAAACTGTTTTTT. Its translation is CASSFGHTTNEKLFF.

The V and J genes are TRBV4-2 and TRBJ2-7, with 8 bases that match TRBD2. Germline V gene sequence: CDR1 LGHNA, CDR2 YNFKEQ. V was clipped by 3 bases and J by 4 bases; unmatched bases: 17. CDR3 length equals 18 residues. DNA for the CDR3: TGTGCCAGCAGCCAGGAAAGGAGTCTCCGGCGGGGGGCGTACGAGCAGTACTTC. It is translated as CASSQERSLRRGAYEQYF.

This chain uses TRBV7-2 with TRBJ1-2; 7 bases align to TRBD1. Germline V CDR1 and CDR2: SGHTA, FQGNSA. This CDR3 region has 14 residues. With V trimmed by 3 bases and J by 8 bases, 9 bases remained unmatched. CDR3 region: CASSFLTGERGYTF. In DNA form, the CDR3 reads TGTGCCAGCAGCTTCCTTACAGGGGAGCGCGGCTACACCTTC.

CDR3 loop: CASSLDGGQETQYF. In nucleotides, the CDR3 is TGCGCCAGCAGCTTGGATGGGGGTCAGGAGACCCAGTACTTC. The chain recombines TRBV5-1 with TRBJ2-5, with D perhaps matching TRBD1 or TRBD2 (5 bases each). The CDR3 extends over 14 amino acids. CDR1 and CDR2 from the germline V gene are SGHRS and YFSETQ. The V end was cut by 0 bases, the J end by 5 bases, with 11 bases between. The full variable domain, with the rest looked up from reference TRBV5-1 and TRBJ2-5, is KAGVTQTPRYLIKTRGQQVTLSCSPISGHRSVSWYQQTPGQGLQFLFEYFSETQRNKGNFPGRFSGRQFSNSRSEMNVSTLELGDSALYLCASSLDGGQETQYFGPGTRLLVL.

With respect to this clone: Within the sample, other DNA sequences also encode this same CDR3. The chain carries TRBV30 and TRBJ1-1; no clear D. The CDR3 has 16 amino acids. The V end was cut by 2 bases, the J end by 1 base, with 17 bases between. CDR1 is GTSNPN and CDR2 is SVGIG in the germline V gene (reference sequence). CDR3 sequence reads: CAWSTSRGSTNTEAFF. The CDR3 DNA is TGTGCCTGGAGTACCTCCCGCGGAAGTACGAACACTGAAGCTTTCTTT. Full variable domain (outside the CDR3, taken from reference TRBV30 and TRBJ1-1): SQTIHQWPATLVQPVGSPLSLECTVEGTSNPNLYWYRQAAGRGLQLLFYSVGIGQISSEVPQNLSASRPQDRQFILSSKKLLLSDSGFYLCAWSTSRGSTNTEAFFGQGTRLTVV.

This clone was counted a few times. The CDR3 sequence is CASSPGPPYHEKLFF. In nucleotides, the CDR3 is TGTGCCAGCAGTCCCGGGCCTCCGTATCATGAAAAACTGTTTTTT. The rearrangement links TRBV6-6 to TRBJ1-4; no firm D call. V shed 5 bases and J shed 6 bases, with 16 bases lying between them. The CDR3 covers 15 residues. Germline CDR1 reads MNHNY; CDR2 reads SVGAGI (reference sequence).

A few counts support this clone. The chain has TRBV5-1 and TRBJ1-2; D perhaps matches TRBD1 (5 bases). Trimming cost V 0 bases and J 7 bases, with 13 bases left between them. This CDR3 spans 14 amino acids. Germline V CDR1 and CDR2: SGHRS, YFSETQ. The CDR3 protein is CASSLETGVGGYTF. In DNA form, the CDR3 reads TGCGCCAGCAGCTTGGAGACGGGGGTTGGTGGCTACACCTTC.

This clone has a handful of counts. The J gene is TRBJ2-1, the V gene TRBV29-1; no clear D gene. The germline CDR1 and CDR2 sequences are SQVTM and ANQGSEA. V gave up 5 bases and J gave up 7 bases, with 12 bases separating them. The CDR3 runs 12 residues. The CDR3 loop is CSVSVSRNEQFF. CDR3 bases: TGCAGCGTTAGCGTCTCACGGAATGAGCAGTTCTTC.

The chain joins TRBV9 to TRBJ2-7; 8 nucleotides agree with TRBD2. This CDR3 spans 14 amino acids. Germline assignment: CDR1 SGDLS and CDR2 YYNGEE. V lost 8 bases to trimming and J lost 0 bases; unmatched junction nucleotides: 7. The CDR3 DNA sequence: TGTGCCAGGACCGAAGGGACTAGCTCCTACGAGCAGTACTTC. It specifies CARTEGTSSYEQYF.